Here is one T cell receptor (beta chain) with its context. This sample is part of a study of control samples from healthy donors and cancer patients. The repertoire was sequenced with immunoSEQ multiplex PCR; TCRdb's copy has only in-frame clones and lacks some. In the table there are about 86,000 clones, around 94% of which are singletons. The specimen sequenced was blood. The TCR was taken from a woman aged 18-29 years in good health.

The CDR3 loop reads CASNTGLNTEAFF. The CDR3 nucleotides are TGTGCCAGTAATACAGGGCTGAACACTGAAGCTTTCTTT. J is TRBJ1-1 and V is TRBV19; D might be TRBD1 (6 bases). V lost 7 bases to trimming and J lost 0 bases, with 9 bases between them. The CDR3 is 13 residues long. Germline loops: CDR1 LNHDA, CDR2 SQIVND (reference sequence).